This T cell receptor beta chain was sequenced during a study of blood T cell repertoires in COVID-19. Across the whole study: PBMCs, B-cell-depleted T cells, or T cells provided the cDNA or gDNA that made up the material.

Original processing notes: The authors estimated nucleated cell counts from reference gene primer amplification. Clones were sequenced by immunoSEQ multiplex PCR, and TCRdb holds only the in-frame ones, with some missing. For V, J and clone size, that table is used; D and trimming come from the DNA. The table lists roughly 260,000 clones, approximately 86% of them singletons. V was shortened by 1 base and J by 1 base, with 10 bases between the two germline ends. This CDR3 is built from 15 residues. Looked up from germline, CDR1 is SGHVS and CDR2 is FQNEAQ. In its sample, this clone was seen once. This chain joins TRBV7-8 and TRBJ1-1; D may be TRBD1 (6 bases). This sequence was found in a man aged 35-49 years who had recovered from COVID-19. Sample: peripheral blood. DNA for the CDR3: TGTGCCAGCAGCTTAGATGGGACAAGGAACACTGAAGCTTTCTTT. Translated, it gives CASSLDGTRNTEAFF.